This passage covers 30 T cell receptor beta chains from one sample sequenced in a study of T cells in Graves' hyperthyroidism and ophthalmopathy. The investigators amplified TCR beta CDR3 regions from RNA transcripts. Researchers ran a first-round RT-PCR on the TCR CDR3 using the HTBI primer set. TCRdb independently ran MiXCR on the multiplex PCR reads; one entry per CDR3 protein. Of 350,000 to 450,000 distinct CDR3 sequences in the sample, about 14% are singletons; the top ten hold 25% to 30%. The sample taken for sequencing was blood. These receptor sequences come from a man in his fifties with Graves' ophthalmopathy.

Many counts were recorded for this clonotype. This chain joins TRBV29-1 and TRBJ1-1; D ambiguous. The CDR3 is 13 residues long. Germline loops: CDR1 SQVTM, CDR2 ANQGSEA. V lost 4 bases to trimming and J lost 4 bases, with 13 bases between them. This CDR3 is CSVGAASGTEAFF. DNA for the CDR3: TGCAGCGTTGGAGCGGCTTCGGGCACTGAAGCTTTCTTT.

Only a few counts were recorded for this clonotype. V usage is TRBV9 and J usage is TRBJ2-1; TRBD1 might be the D (7 bases). The CDR3 runs to 14 residues. In germline, CDR1 is SGDLS, CDR2 YYNGEE. Trimming left V 4 bases short and J 8 bases short, with 16 bases between. CDR3: CASSIYRGLDEQFF. The CDR3 coding sequence is TGTGCCAGCAGCATCTACAGGGGACTCGATGAGCAGTTCTTC.

V usage is TRBV6-2 or TRBV6-3 and J usage is TRBJ1-2; TRBD1 matches at 8 bases. The CDR3 length is 16 residues. Germline V lookup: CDR1 MNHEY, CDR2 SVGEGT. V lost 8 bases, J lost 4 bases, and 15 bases stayed unmatched. CDR3 nucleotide sequence: TGTGCCAGCGGATCTGTATCGGCAGGGGGCTCCTATGGCTACACCTTC. This encodes CASGSVSAGGSYGYTF.

In this sample, this clonotype turned up many times. This chain links TRBV30 with TRBJ1-1; D not certain. V gave up 0 bases and J gave up 4 bases, with 3 bases separating them. This CDR3 is built from 11 residues. Germline CDR1 reads GTSNPN; CDR2 reads SVGIG (reference sequence). As DNA, the CDR3 is TGTGCCTGGAGTGTAATCACTGAAGCTTTCTTT. Encoded protein: CAWSVITEAFF.

The rearrangement links TRBV6-2 or TRBV6-3 to TRBJ2-1, with D possibly being TRBD1 or TRBD2 (5 bases each). CDR1 and CDR2 (germline): MNHEY, SVGEGT. The CDR3 has 15 amino acids. The V end lost 8 bases, the J end lost 0 bases, and 14 bases lay between the germline ends. CDR3 region: CASLGAATSYNEQFF. CDR3 in DNA: TGTGCCAGCCTCGGGGCGGCTACCTCCTACAATGAGCAGTTCTTC.

The gene calls are TRBV4-1 and TRBJ1-5; D perhaps matches TRBD1 (6 bases). Germline CDR1 reads MGHRA; CDR2 reads YSYEKL. V dropped 0 bases and J dropped 7 bases, with 13 bases sitting between them. The CDR3 length is 15 residues. CDR3 bases: TGCGCCAGCAGCCAAGATTACAGGGAAGGCCAGCCCCAGCATTTT. Amino acid sequence: CASSQDYREGQPQHF.

This clonotype was observed many times. The chain carries TRBV20-1 and TRBJ2-3, with unresolved D. Germline CDR1 DFQATT, CDR2 SNEGSKA (reference sequence). The CDR3 sequence is 15 residues long. V lost 2 bases, J lost 4 bases, and 16 bases lay in between. The CDR3, as DNA: TGCAGTGCTAGATTGAGTTCCCGCCTCGCAGATACGCAGTATTTT. Amino acids: CSARLSSRLADTQYF.

This clonotype was detected ten times or more. The rearrangement joins TRBV11-1 to TRBJ1-6; 7 bases are a match to TRBD1. CDR1 is SGHAT, CDR2 FQDESV, per germline (reference sequence). V was clipped by 4 bases and J by 3 bases; unmatched bases: 0. The CDR3 is made up of 14 amino acids. Here the CDR3 DNA reads TGTGCCAGCAGCTGGGACAGCTATAATTCACCCCTCCACTTT. Translated, it gives CASSWDSYNSPLHF.

This clonotype was seen ten or more times. The chain has TRBV20-1 and TRBJ2-3; D may be TRBD2 (5 bases). V was cut by 8 bases and J by 1 base, with 13 bases left in between. Germline V gene sequence: CDR1 DFQATT, CDR2 SNEGSKA (reference sequence). The CDR3 length is 13 residues. CDR3 sequence reads: CSPLVGGTDTQYF. The CDR3 DNA reads TGCAGTCCGCTCGTCGGGGGCACAGATACGCAGTATTTT.

This clonotype was picked up many times. This chain's CDR3 is CASRNGTAQETQYF. The CDR3 DNA is TGTGCCAGCAGAAATGGGACAGCACAAGAGACCCAGTACTTC. The chain is built from TRBV6-4 and TRBJ2-5; 7 positions match TRBD1. The CDR3 spans 14 residues. V lost 6 bases and J lost 2; bases outside the gene matches: 6. Per the germline V gene, CDR1 is MRHNA and CDR2 is SNTAGT.

This clonotype occurred many times. The chain carries TRBV18 and TRBJ1-1; 8 bases align to TRBD1. After removal of 6 bases from V and 11 bases from J, the junction contained 5 bases not matched to a gene. In germline, CDR1 is KGHSH, CDR2 LQKENI. This CDR3 is 11 amino acids long. The CDR3 coding sequence is TGTGCCAGCTCCCAGACAGGGGATGCTTTCTTT. As protein: CASSQTGDAFF.

This clonotype has a count of ten or more. J is TRBJ1-2 and V is TRBV18; D not certain. CDR1 and CDR2 (germline): KGHSH, LQKENI. CDR3 size: 12 residues. Trimming shortened V by 3 bases and J by 4 bases, and 6 bases separated the two germline ends. This CDR3 reads CASSPEAYGYTF. In nucleotides, the CDR3 is TGTGCCAGCTCACCGGAAGCCTATGGCTACACCTTC.

This clonotype was seen only a few times. The genes are TRBV20-1 and TRBJ2-4, with TRBD1 matching 9 bases. Germline V gene lookup returns CDR1 DFQATT and CDR2 SNEGSKA (reference sequence). There are 12 residues in the CDR3. V was pared by 3 bases and J by 6 bases, with 0 bases of the junction left unmatched. The CDR3 loop is CSARGQGNIQYF. The CDR3 DNA follows: TGCAGTGCTAGGGGACAGGGAAACATTCAGTACTTC.

Only a few counts were recorded for this clonotype. V and J are TRBV29-1 and TRBJ2-3; possibly TRBD2 for D (5 bases). CDR1 and CDR2 (germline): SQVTM, ANQGSEA. The CDR3 is made up of 13 amino acids. V lost 1 base and J lost 2, with 7 bases in between. The CDR3 here is CSVEAGNTDTQYF. The CDR3 bases are TGCAGCGTTGAAGCGGGGAACACAGATACGCAGTATTTT.

This clonotype was recorded many times. The chain recombines TRBV24-1 with TRBJ2-5; D might be TRBD1 or TRBD2, each matching 5 bases. CDR3 size: 12 residues. Trimming removed 5 bases at V and 7 bases at J, with 10 bases between. In germline, CDR1 is KGHDR, CDR2 SFDVKD. CDR3 DNA: TGTGCCACCAGTGCCGTTGGGGGGACCCAGTACTTC. Its protein product is CATSAVGGTQYF.

J is TRBJ1-1 and V is TRBV6-2 or TRBV6-3, with a possible D match to TRBD1 (6 bases). This CDR3 has 13 amino acids. V was shortened by 5 bases and J by 6 bases, with 13 bases between the two germline ends. Germline V CDR1 and CDR2: MNHEY, SVGEGT. Here the CDR3 reads CASSAEGGAEAFF. CDR3 coding DNA: TGTGCCAGCAGTGCGGAGGGGGGAGCTGAAGCTTTCTTT.

This clonotype was detected ten times or more. This chain links TRBV5-1 with TRBJ2-7, with a weak D call TRBD2 (5 bases). This CDR3 has 15 residues. Deletions cut 0 bases from V and 4 bases from J, with 14 bases between. The germline CDR1 and CDR2 sequences are SGHRS and YFSETQ. The CDR3 DNA sequence: TGCGCCAGCAGCTTGGCCTCCGGGCTAGCTTACGAGCAGTACTTC. Amino acid sequence: CASSLASGLAYEQYF.

This clonotype occurred many times. The chain links TRBV2 to TRBJ2-7, with 9 positions matching TRBD1. Unmatched junction bases numbered 11, after V lost 7 bases and J lost 4 bases. The CDR3 consists of 15 residues. CDR1 is SNHLY and CDR2 is FYNNEI in the germline V gene. For the CDR3, the DNA is TGTGCCAGCAACCCCCCCACAGGGGGCGCGTACGAGCAGTACTTC. Amino acids: CASNPPTGGAYEQYF.

In this sample, this clonotype turned up a few times. This chain joins TRBV20-1 and TRBJ2-1; 8 bases map to TRBD1. The trim removed 2 bases at V and 3 bases at J, leaving 3 bases unmatched. Per the germline V gene, CDR1 is DFQATT and CDR2 is SNEGSKA (reference sequence). The CDR3 has 14 amino acids. The CDR3 is CSARTDRGYNEQFF. The CDR3 nucleotides read TGCAGTGCTAGAACCGACAGGGGCTACAATGAGCAGTTCTTC.

This clonotype was observed at least ten times. The rearrangement uses TRBV15 and TRBJ2-7; 11 bases are shared with TRBD1. Germline V lookup: CDR1 LNHNV, CDR2 YYDKDF (reference sequence). V was clipped by 3 bases and J by 4 bases; unmatched bases: 8. The CDR3 runs to 16 residues. The CDR3: CATSRAKWDRGYEQYF. The CDR3 DNA is TGTGCCACCAGCAGGGCAAAGTGGGACAGGGGGTACGAGCAGTACTTC.

This clonotype was seen a few times. The V and J genes are TRBV2 and TRBJ1-2, with a possible D match to TRBD1 (6 bases). The CDR3 runs to 15 residues. CDR1 is SNHLY, CDR2 FYNNEI, per germline. Trimming left V 6 bases short and J 2 bases short, with 16 bases between. The CDR3 protein is CASRDRDTGNYGYTF. CDR3 nucleotides: TGTGCCAGCAGGGACCGGGACACCGGAAACTATGGCTACACCTTC.

This clonotype came up many times. The gene calls are TRBV20-1 and TRBJ1-5, with D tentatively TRBD1 (6 bases). This CDR3 has 12 residues. From germline, CDR1 is DFQATT and CDR2 SNEGSKA (reference sequence). V was trimmed by 6 bases and J by 5 bases, leaving 11 bases between them. CDR3 sequence reads: CSAAKGDQPQHF. CDR3 DNA: TGCAGTGCCGCTAAGGGGGATCAGCCCCAGCATTTT.

This clonotype has only a few counts. The gene calls are TRBV20-1 and TRBJ2-7; D possibly corresponds to TRBD2 (7 bases). Germline V lookup: CDR1 DFQATT, CDR2 SNEGSKA (reference sequence). There are 12 residues in the CDR3. The V gene lost 6 bases and the J gene lost 3 bases, with 12 bases spanning the gap. CDR3 amino acids: CSAPGGLYEQYF. CDR3 in DNA: TGCAGTGCGCCGGGGGGCCTCTACGAGCAGTACTTC.

This clonotype was detected ten times or more. The chain joins TRBV15 to TRBJ2-7; TRBD1 might be the D (5 bases). Germline V gene data show CDR1 as LNHNV and CDR2 as YYDKDF (reference sequence). The CDR3 covers 15 residues. V gave up 0 bases and J gave up 1 base, with 10 bases separating them. The CDR3 spells CATSRDNRPSYEQYF. The CDR3 bases are TGTGCCACCAGCAGAGATAACAGGCCGTCCTACGAGCAGTACTTC.

This clonotype was recorded many times. This chain connects TRBV11-2 to TRBJ2-3; 7 bases agree with TRBD2. Trimming cost V 3 bases and J 0 bases; bases outside gene matches: 3. The germline CDR1 and CDR2 sequences are SGHAT and FQNNGV. This CDR3 is 15 amino acids long. CDR3 nucleotide sequence: TGTGCCAGCAGCTTCGCTAGCGGTAGCACAGATACGCAGTATTTT. Amino acid sequence: CASSFASGSTDTQYF.

The V gene is TRBV7-2, the J gene TRBJ2-2; D perhaps matches TRBD1 (7 bases). CDR1 and CDR2 (germline): SGHTA, FQGNSA. Trimming pared 3 bases from V and 4 bases from J, leaving 21 bases between. The CDR3 totals 18 residues. CDR3 coding DNA: TGTGCCAGCAGCTTTCGGTTCATTGGAGGGGGCTCCACCGGGGAGCTGTTTTTT. It encodes CASSFRFIGGGSTGELFF.

This clonotype appeared a few times. One end of the junction is discordant with germline, which a read error may explain. The rearrangement joins TRBV27 to TRBJ2-5; 11 bases agree with TRBD1. The CDR3 is made up of 15 amino acids. From germline, CDR1 is MNHEY and CDR2 SMNVEV (reference sequence). CDR3 amino acids: CASSSGTGGKEAQYF. Here the CDR3 DNA reads TGTGCCAGCAGTTCCGGGACAGGGGGTAAAGAGGCCCAGTACTTC.

This clonotype was observed many times. The chain employs TRBV28 and TRBJ2-1; 12 nucleotides align to TRBD1. V shed 6 bases, J shed 7 bases, and the junction held 7 bases outside the gene matches. The CDR3 runs to 15 residues. Germline CDR1 is MDHEN and CDR2 is SYDVKM. CDR3 loop: CASSTPGQGANEQFF. The DNA for the CDR3 is TGTGCCAGCAGCACCCCGGGACAGGGGGCGAATGAGCAGTTCTTC.

This clonotype was recorded many times. The genes are TRBV7-9 and TRBJ2-2; TRBD2 aligns across 11 bases. Germline CDR1 reads SEHNR; CDR2 reads FQNEAQ (reference sequence). V lost 4 bases and J lost 4; bases outside the gene matches: 8. The CDR3 has 17 residues. CDR3 nucleotide sequence: TGTGCCAGCAGCTCCTCACTAGCGGGAGTGATCACCGGGGAGCTGTTTTTT. It yields the protein CASSSSLAGVITGELFF.

The genes are TRBV19 and TRBJ2-1; a weak D match, TRBD2 (6 bases). Trimming removed 3 bases at V and 13 bases at J, with 16 bases between. Germline CDR1 reads LNHDA; CDR2 reads SQIVND (reference sequence). This CDR3 is 13 amino acids long. CDR3 region: CASSIAGGPDQFF. In nucleotides, the CDR3 is TGTGCCAGTAGTATCGCCGGGGGACCGGACCAGTTCTTC.